At least ten counts were recorded for the clone carrying this T cell receptor (beta chain). This entry is derived from a study of Graves' ophthalmopathy and Graves' hyperthyroidism. Researchers took RNA transcripts and amplified TCR beta CDR3 regions from them. HTBI primers were employed in first-round RT-PCR, then a second-round multiplex PCR followed. Each CDR3 protein is one row after TCRdb ran MiXCR on the multiplex PCR reads. Here the sample spans around 1,200,000 distinct CDR3 sequences, 35% to 40% being singletons. The CDR3 loop spans 15 amino acids. Germline V gene lookup returns CDR1 SGHRS and CDR2 YFSETQ. Germline trimming cut 0 bases from V and 6 bases from J; bases unmatched to any gene: 5.

Sequencing used peripheral blood or thyroid tissue (not recorded which). The sequence was collected from an adult man with Graves' hyperthyroidism. The genes are TRBV5-1 and TRBJ2-2, with 7 bases that match TRBD1. The CDR3 reads CASSLETGIAGELFF. The DNA for the CDR3 is TGCGCCAGCAGCTTGGAGACAGGGATCGCCGGGGAGCTGTTTTTT.